Below, one TCR beta chain is given with its context. The data belong to a study of OX40 agonist ivuxolimab in advanced cancers. For the study at large: Every 2 weeks, ivuxolimab was infused into the patients intravenously at between 0.01 and 10 mg/kg. People who had prior anti-PD-1, anti-PD-L1 or anti-CTLA-4 therapy could take part, and roughly 44% had some.

The CDR3 covers 14 residues. CDR1 is SEHNR, CDR2 FQNEAQ, per germline (reference sequence). Trimming removed 11 bases from V and 7 bases from J; junction bases left unmatched: 12. Assay: immunoSEQ multiplex PCR; the TCRdb copy retains only in-frame clones and omits some. This sample carries roughly 50,000 clones, approximately 80% of them seen once, and the ten largest clones take 3.9%. The sample consisted of CD4+ or CD8+ T cells sorted from blood, taken in a trial of the OX40 agonist ivuxolimab. This chain links TRBV7-9 with TRBJ2-1; 9 nucleotides line up with TRBD2. This sequence originates from an adult with an advanced solid tumor such as melanoma, head and neck, liver or kidney cancer. CDR3 protein: CAVSRLAGMNEQFF. CDR3 nucleotides: TGTGCCGTTAGCCGGCTAGCGGGAATGAATGAGCAGTTCTTC.